Each of the 11 T cell receptor beta chains below was sequenced from the same sample in a study of regulatory T cells in long-lasting Graves disease. Libraries of TCR beta came from iRepertoire HTBI primers plus Arm-PCR of CDR3 regions. MiXCR, run by TCRdb on the multiplex PCR reads, gives a single entry per CDR3 protein. The sample lists roughly 500,000 distinct CDR3 sequences, around 21% occurring once. As to time point: persistent/refractory GD, antithyroid drugs over 5 years with positive TRAb. PBMC RNA served as the TCR library source. Material: peripheral blood mononuclear cells (PBMCs), obtained when the disease was refractory, from a patient treated with antithyroid drugs. All receptors come from a female donor with Graves disease.

This clonotype was picked up many times. The chain joins TRBV28 to TRBJ1-1; no definite D call. The CDR3 covers 14 residues. The V gene's germline CDR1 is MDHEN and CDR2 SYDVKM. V lost 5 bases and J lost 1, with 11 bases in between. The CDR3 reads CASSPTRPNTEAFF. The CDR3 nucleotides are TGTGCCAGCAGTCCGACACGCCCGAACACTGAAGCTTTCTTT.

The chain is built from TRBV9 and TRBJ2-1; 8 bases are a match to TRBD1. The germline V gene has CDR1 SGDLS and CDR2 YYNGEE. The CDR3 consists of 14 residues. The ends lost 3 bases at V and 3 bases at J; junction bases unmatched: 2. The CDR3 region has the DNA TGTGCCAGCAGCGCTACAGGGGGCTACAATGAGCAGTTCTTC. Encoded protein: CASSATGGYNEQFF. Drawing the rest from reference TRBV9 and TRBJ2-1, the complete variable domain is DSGVTQTPKHLITATGQRVTLRCSPRSGDLSVYWYQQSLDQGLQFLIQYYNGEERAKGNILERFSAQQFPDLHSELNLSSLELGDSALYFCASSATGGYNEQFFGPGTRLTVL.

This clonotype was recorded at least ten times. The CDR3 DNA reads as TGTGCCAGCACAACAACTAGCGGGACGGTTGAGCAGTACTTC. This translates into CASTTTSGTVEQYF. The rearrangement uses TRBV6-1 and TRBJ2-7; 10 nucleotides agree with TRBD2. This CDR3 is built from 14 residues. Germline values: CDR1 MNHNS, CDR2 SASEGT. Trimming at V came to 7 bases and at J to 7 bases, leaving 10 bases not matched to a gene.

This clonotype was seen at least ten times. V and J are TRBV12-3 or TRBV12-4 and TRBJ2-7; TRBD1 might be the D (5 bases). The CDR3 consists of 15 residues. V was cut by 0 bases and J by 3 bases, with 12 bases left in between. Here the CDR3 reads CASSLAGVPSYEQYF. CDR3 DNA sequence: TGTGCCAGCAGTTTAGCAGGGGTCCCCAGCTACGAGCAGTACTTC.

This clonotype was observed at least ten times. The gene calls are TRBV27 and TRBJ2-2, with D possibly matching TRBD1 (6 bases). With 6 bases removed from V and 5 bases from J, the gap between germline ends came to 19 bases. Looked up from germline, CDR1 is MNHEY and CDR2 is SMNVEV (reference sequence). This CDR3 has 16 amino acids. Here the CDR3 DNA reads TGTGCCAGCAGGGTACAGGGTATTAGTCGGACCGGGGAGCTGTTTTTT. It encodes CASRVQGISRTGELFF.

The sample holds many counts of this clonotype. The V call is TRBV2, the J call TRBJ1-1, with unresolved D. V shed 2 bases and J shed 6 bases, with 22 bases lying between them. The CDR3 sequence is 17 residues long. Germline CDR1 is SNHLY and CDR2 is FYNNEI. CDR3 sequence reads: CASSELPLSVTVSEAFF. The CDR3 coding sequence is TGTGCCAGCAGTGAACTCCCCCTATCCGTAACGGTCTCTGAAGCTTTCTTT.

This clonotype was seen more than once but under ten times. V and J are TRBV19 and TRBJ1-2; 8 bases line up with TRBD1. Germline loops: CDR1 LNHDA, CDR2 SQIVND (reference sequence). This CDR3 comprises 14 residues. The junction had 5 bases not matched to a gene; V was cut back by 1 base and J by 7 bases. The CDR3 loop reads CASSIVDRGPGYTF. CDR3 in DNA: TGTGCCAGTAGTATAGTCGACAGGGGACCTGGCTACACCTTC.

Many counts were recorded for this clonotype. The chain couples TRBV5-1 to TRBJ2-2; D remains ambiguous. Trimming removed 0 bases from V and 1 base from J, with 4 bases in between. CDR1 is SGHRS, CDR2 YFSETQ, per germline. CDR3 size: 14 residues. The CDR3 sequence: CASSLVKNTGELFF. CDR3 in DNA: TGCGCCAGCAGCTTGGTGAAGAACACCGGGGAGCTGTTTTTT. Full variable domain (missing parts from reference TRBV5-1 and TRBJ2-2): KAGVTQTPRYLIKTRGQQVTLSCSPISGHRSVSWYQQTPGQGLQFLFEYFSETQRNKGNFPGRFSGRQFSNSRSEMNVSTLELGDSALYLCASSLVKNTGELFFGEGSRLTVL.

In its sample, this clonotype was seen many times. This sequence joins TRBV3-1 and TRBJ1-5; D gene uncertain. Trimming took 3 bases from V and 3 from J, leaving 12 bases between them. Germline V gene sequence: CDR1 LGHDT, CDR2 YNNKEL (reference sequence). This CDR3 comprises 15 residues. CDR3 loop: CASSQGAPSNQPQHF. In DNA, the CDR3 is TGTGCCAGCAGCCAGGGAGCGCCCTCCAATCAGCCCCAGCATTTT.

Ten or more counts support this clonotype. The chain employs TRBV11-3 and TRBJ1-3, with 8 bases that match TRBD1. CDR3 size: 17 residues. The germline V gene has CDR1 SGHNT and CDR2 YENEEA. Germline trimming cut 6 bases from V and 1 base from J; bases unmatched to any gene: 11. The DNA of the CDR3 is TGTGCCAGCAGACCACCGGACAGGGAAGCGTCTGGAAACACCATATATTTT. It codes for CASRPPDREASGNTIYF.

This clonotype was counted at least ten times. The rearrangement uses TRBV27 and TRBJ2-7, with no clear D. V was shortened by 2 bases and J by 1 base, with 6 bases between the two germline ends. The CDR3 consists of 13 residues. Germline lookup yields CDR1 MNHEY and CDR2 SMNVEV (reference sequence). The CDR3 DNA reads as TGTGCCAGCAGTTTAATTGCTTCCTACGAGCAGTACTTC. Translating gives CASSLIASYEQYF.